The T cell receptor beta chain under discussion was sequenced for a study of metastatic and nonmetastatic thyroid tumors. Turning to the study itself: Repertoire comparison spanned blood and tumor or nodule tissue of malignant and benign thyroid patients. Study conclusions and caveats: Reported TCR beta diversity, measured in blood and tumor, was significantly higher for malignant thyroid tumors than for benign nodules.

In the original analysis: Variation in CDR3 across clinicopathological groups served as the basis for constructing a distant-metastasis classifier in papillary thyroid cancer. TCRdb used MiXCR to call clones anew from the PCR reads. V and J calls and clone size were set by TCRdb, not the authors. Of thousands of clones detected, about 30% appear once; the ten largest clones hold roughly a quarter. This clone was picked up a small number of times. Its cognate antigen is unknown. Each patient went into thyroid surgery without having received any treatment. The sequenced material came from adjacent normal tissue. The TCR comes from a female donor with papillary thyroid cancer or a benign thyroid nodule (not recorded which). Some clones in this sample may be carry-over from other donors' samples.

The CDR3 DNA sequence: TGCAGTGCTAGGGGAACAGGGTGGGGATCACCCCTCCACTTT. Encoded protein: CSARGTGWGSPLHF. The chain recombines TRBV20-1 with TRBJ1-6; possibly TRBD1 for D (6 bases). Germline CDR1 reads DFQATT; CDR2 reads SNEGSKA (reference sequence). V lost 3 bases and J 10 bases, leaving 16 bases between the germline ends. The CDR3 loop spans 14 amino acids.